The 7 T cell receptor beta chains given below trace back to one sample, sequenced in a study of T cell changes during pregnancy in multiple sclerosis. The data were produced by immunoSEQ multiplex PCR, yet TCRdb's version contains in-frame clones alone and is incomplete. The sample lists around 100,000 clones; 91% were seen once. The sequencing here drew on peripheral blood, taken after pregnancy. The receptors originated from a female donor with multiple sclerosis, enrolled in a pregnancy study.

The rearrangement links TRBV5-6 to TRBJ2-5, with a tentative D call TRBD1 (5 bases). V was pared by 0 bases and J by 7 bases, with 16 bases between. Germline V CDR1 and CDR2: SGHDT, YYEEEE. The CDR3 contains 15 residues. The CDR3 region has the DNA TGTGCCAGCAGCTTGGGTGGCAGGGTTCCCGGGACCCAGTACTTC. It yields the protein CASSLGGRVPGTQYF.

The chain recombines TRBV2 with TRBJ2-1; the match to TRBD2 covers 12 bases. V dropped 5 bases and J dropped 5; count of bases not matched to a gene: 25. This CDR3 comprises 22 residues. Looked up from germline, CDR1 is SNHLY and CDR2 is FYNNEI. The CDR3 DNA reads TGTGCCAGCAGTACCCGGACTAGCGGGGAATTTCCGGGGGCGGGCGGGCACAATGAGCAGTTCTTC. Residues: CASSTRTSGEFPGAGGHNEQFF.

This clone was seen a handful of times. The chain uses TRBV9 and TRBJ1-1; no clear D. The CDR3 extends over 13 amino acids. Germline V gene sequence: CDR1 SGDLS, CDR2 YYNGEE. V gave up 0 bases and J gave up 3 bases, with 6 bases separating them. CDR3 region: CASSVGGYTEAFF. Written as DNA, the CDR3 is TGTGCCAGCAGCGTAGGAGGGTACACTGAAGCTTTCTTT.

The chain recombines TRBV5-6 with TRBJ1-3, with D hard to call. Trimming stripped 4 bases from V and 1 base from J, with 9 bases between. This CDR3 is 14 amino acids long. Germline CDR1 and CDR2: SGHDT and YYEEEE. For the CDR3, the DNA is TGTGCCAGCAGCCAACAGTCGTCTGGAAACACCATATATTTT. Its protein is CASSQQSSGNTIYF. The full variable domain, with the rest looked up from reference TRBV5-6 and TRBJ1-3, is DAGVTQSPTHLIKTRGQQVTLRCSPKSGHDTVSWYQQALGQGPQFIFQYYEEEERQRGNFPDRFSGHQFPNYSSELNVNALLLGDSALYLCASSQQSSGNTIYFGEGSWLTVV.

The V gene is TRBV29-1, the J gene TRBJ2-3; D uncertain. This CDR3 has 19 amino acids. Trimming took 7 bases from V and 0 from J, leaving 29 bases between them. Germline values: CDR1 SQVTM, CDR2 ANQGSEA. The CDR3 DNA follows: TGCAGCGACCCCCACCTGATAAAGCCGAATGTGCCTAGCACAGATACGCAGTATTTT. Its protein is CSDPHLIKPNVPSTDTQYF.

The V call is TRBV27, the J call TRBJ1-2, with D possibly TRBD1 on 5 matching bases. V was trimmed by 5 bases and J by 4 bases, leaving 14 bases between them. Germline V gene lookup returns CDR1 MNHEY and CDR2 SMNVEV (reference sequence). The CDR3 contains 14 residues. The CDR3 reads CASSPSGGGYGYTF. The CDR3 DNA sequence: TGTGCCAGCAGTCCCTCCGGCGGGGGCTATGGCTACACCTTC.

This sequence joins TRBV7-9 and TRBJ1-1, with D unclear. The CDR3 spans 14 residues. With 2 bases removed from V and 3 bases from J, the gap between germline ends came to 10 bases. The V gene's germline CDR1 is SEHNR and CDR2 FQNEAQ (reference sequence). CDR3 in amino acids: CASSLRVLDTEAFF. CDR3 sequence (DNA): TGTGCCAGCAGCTTACGGGTCCTGGACACTGAAGCTTTCTTT.